In its sample, the clone carrying this T cell receptor (beta chain) was seen many times. This sample is part of a study of T cell repertoires in cytomegalovirus infection. The CDR3 runs to 13 residues. CDR1 is SGHNT, CDR2 YENEEA, per germline. Between the trimmed V and J ends, which lost 3 bases and 5 bases, there was a span of 10 bases. TCRdb fed the reads into MiXCR, producing one record per CDR3 protein. The sample records some 300,000 distinct CDR3 sequences, roughly 15% being singletons. The J gene is TRBJ1-1, the V gene TRBV11-3; weak D call: TRBD1 (5 bases). The sequenced sample consisted of PBMCs. The TCR sequence derives from a human donor in good health (CMV status not recorded). Some clones in this sample may be carry-over from other donors' samples. CDR3 amino acids: CASSFLQDTEAFF. CDR3 bases: TGTGCCAGCAGCTTCCTACAGGATACTGAAGCTTTCTTT.